The source of this T cell receptor (beta chain) is a study of T cell repertoires in cytomegalovirus infection. Using its own MiXCR run on the reads, TCRdb lists one record per CDR3 protein. The sample comprises some 300,000 distinct CDR3 sequences, roughly an eighth of which are singletons, and about 8.7% rests with the top ten. V lost 5 bases to trimming and J lost 6 bases, with 14 bases between them. In germline, CDR1 is SGHTA, CDR2 FQGNSA. The CDR3 consists of 14 residues. The source of this sequence is a human donor in good health (CMV status not recorded). Some clones in this sample may be carry-over from other donors' samples. The rearrangement links TRBV7-2 to TRBJ1-5, with D hard to call. Sequenced input: PBMCs. CDR3: CASSPGTPTQPQHF. CDR3 DNA: TGTGCCAGCAGCCCGGGCACTCCCACTCAGCCCCAGCATTTT.